These T cell receptor beta chains were read from a single sample in a study of cytomegalovirus exposure and HLA in healthy donors. TCRdb's table, derived via immunoSEQ multiplex PCR, lists solely in-frame clones and lacks some. This sample carries more than 130,000 clones, around 88% of them seen once, and the ten largest clones take 7.9%. Sequenced: PBMCs. The source of these receptors is a young woman in good health and CMV-seropositive. CDR3s include the opening cysteine and the closing phenylalanine or tryptophan. D genes are given only for firm matches. The size entry is marked missing in some rows and otherwise reads once, few, many or a size class.

d_call	j_call	clone_size	v_call	cdr3_aa	cdr3_nt
TRBD2	TRBJ2-5	.	TRBV9	CASSSYLAGETQYF	TGTGCCAGCAGCAGTTACCTAGCGGGAGAGACCCAGTACTTC
.	TRBJ1-2	.	TRBV2	CASSELGASGYTF	TGTGCCAGCAGTGAACTAGGGGCATCCGGCTACACCTTC
.	TRBJ1-2	once	TRBV20-1	CSARSGYGYTF	TGCAGTGCTAGATCGGGTTATGGCTACACCTTC
.	TRBJ2-1	.	TRBV5-8	CASSLFLGLNNEQFF	TGTGCCAGCAGCTTGTTCCTGGGCTTGAACAATGAGCAGTTCTTC
.	TRBJ2-3	.	TRBV28	CASSYTDTQYF	TGTGCCAGCTCCTACACAGATACGCAGTATTTT
TRBD1	TRBJ2-2	.	TRBV6-5	CASSRQGLTGELFF	TGTGCCAGCAGCCGACAGGGTCTGACCGGGGAGCTGTTTTTT
.	TRBJ2-7	.	TRBV6-5	CASSSEGGEQYF	TGTGCCAGCTCATCGGAAGGGGGCGAGCAGTACTTC
.	TRBJ2-7	.	TRBV27	CASSLKLATTEQYF	TGTGCCAGCAGTTTAAAGCTAGCGACGACCGAGCAGTACTTC
.	TRBJ2-7	.	TRBV30	CAWSTIGRIYEQYF	TGTGCCTGGAGTACTATAGGGAGAATCTACGAGCAGTACTTC
TRBD1	TRBJ2-2	.	TRBV2	CASNGQGAGELFF	TGTGCCAGCAACGGGCAGGGGGCCGGGGAGCTGTTTTTT
.	TRBJ1-1	once	TRBV5-5	CASSLATEAFF	TGTGCCAGCAGCTTGGCGACAGAAGCTTTCTTT
.	TRBJ1-3	.	TRBV28	CASSPGQSSGNTIYF	TGTGCCAGCAGTCCTGGACAGTCCTCTGGAAACACCATATATTTT
TRBD1	TRBJ2-5	.	TRBV4-1	CASSQVRGRETQYF	TGCGCCAGCAGCCAAGTCAGGGGGAGAGAGACCCAGTACTTC
.	TRBJ1-5	.	TRBV28	CASSGLGNQPQHF	TGTGCCAGCAGCGGACTGGGGAATCAGCCCCAGCATTTT
.	TRBJ2-6	.	TRBV6-1	CASSGRSNPLNSGANVLTF	TGTGCCAGCAGTGGCCGGTCGAACCCTCTGAACTCTGGGGCCAACGTCCTGACTTTC
TRBD1	TRBJ2-7	.	TRBV5-4	CASSGRDRAREQYF	TGTGCCAGCAGCGGGCGGGACAGGGCTAGGGAGCAGTACTTC
TRBD1	TRBJ2-6	.	TRBV14	CASSLGTGPSSGANVLTF	TGTGCCAGCAGCCTGGGGACAGGGCCCTCGTCTGGGGCCAACGTCCTGACTTTC
TRBD1	TRBJ2-7	.	TRBV18	CASSQGQVEHYEQYF	TGTGCCAGCTCACAAGGACAGGTAGAACACTACGAGCAGTACTTC
.	TRBJ1-3	.	TRBV7-8	CASSTRGTLSGNTIYF	TGTGCCAGCAGCACCCGAGGTACCCTCTCTGGAAACACCATATATTTT
.	TRBJ2-7	.	TRBV12-5	CAKQKQGVPYEQYF	TGTGCTAAGCAAAAACAGGGAGTCCCCTACGAGCAGTACTTC
.	TRBJ2-1	.	TRBV6-1	CASSDKNRANEQFF	TGTGCCAGCAGTGATAAAAACAGGGCGAATGAGCAGTTCTTC
.	TRBJ2-5	.	TRBV6-6	CASSLRLAQETQYF	TGTGCCAGCAGTTTAAGGCTAGCCCAAGAGACCCAGTACTTC
.	TRBJ2-7	.	TRBV5-1	CASSYWRDREQYF	TGCGCCAGCAGCTACTGGAGAGATCGGGAGCAGTACTTC
TRBD2	TRBJ2-5	.	TRBV27	CASSPRLVAGALQETQYF	TGTGCCAGCAGTCCCCGACTGGTAGCGGGAGCGTTGCAAGAGACCCAGTACTTC
.	TRBJ2-2	once	TRBV19	CASSKGVTGELFF	TGTGCCAGTAGTAAGGGGGTAACCGGGGAGCTGTTTTTT